These 27 T cell receptor beta chains came from one sample sequenced in a study of blood T cell repertoires in COVID-19. Using immunoSEQ multiplex PCR, the repertoire was profiled, and TCRdb retains in-frame clones only, with some absent. The sample carries fewer than 150,000 clones, roughly 86% recorded once. Sequenced: peripheral blood. The receptors come from a human donor in a cohort sampled during active COVID-19.

The chain links TRBV20-1 to TRBJ2-2, with D possibly matching TRBD1 (5 bases). V gave up 3 bases and J gave up 3 bases, with 11 bases separating them. The CDR3 spans 14 residues. Germline V lookup: CDR1 DFQATT, CDR2 SNEGSKA (reference sequence). Here the CDR3 reads CSASRQRHTGELFF. As DNA, the CDR3 is TGCAGTGCTAGTCGACAGCGTCACACCGGGGAGCTGTTTTTT.

The genes are TRBV3-1 (or the pseudogene TRBV3-2) and TRBJ1-5, with D possibly TRBD1 on 6 matching bases. Germline V CDR1 and CDR2: LGHDT, YNNKEL (reference sequence). This CDR3 is 15 amino acids long. V shed 0 bases and J shed 6 bases, with 12 bases lying between them. The chain's CDR3 is CASSQDRGAGQPQHF. The CDR3 region has the DNA TGTGCCAGCAGCCAAGATCGGGGGGCGGGTCAGCCCCAGCATTTT.

CDR3 nucleotides: TGTGCCTGGAGTTATCGGACAGGGAGGGAGACCCAGTACTTC. Encoded protein: CAWSYRTGRETQYF. The J gene is TRBJ2-5, the V gene TRBV30; 8 positions agree with TRBD1. With 2 bases clipped from V and 5 bases from J, the junction kept 7 bases outside the gene matches. CDR1 and CDR2 (germline): GTSNPN, SVGIG (reference sequence). This CDR3 contains 14 residues.

This clone was observed a single time. V gene TRBV3-1 (or the pseudogene TRBV3-2) combines with J gene TRBJ2-6, with 8 bases aligning to TRBD2. This CDR3 comprises 18 residues. V lost 2 bases and J lost 1; bases outside the gene matches: 7. Germline loops: CDR1 LGHDT, CDR2 YNNKEL (reference sequence). CDR3 DNA sequence: TGTGCCAGCAGCCAAAGGACTAGCCCCGTTTCTGGGGCCAACGTCCTGACTTTC. Residues: CASSQRTSPVSGANVLTF.

The gene calls are TRBV6-5 and TRBJ2-5; TRBD2 might be the D (5 bases). V gave up 8 bases and J gave up 2 bases, with 12 bases separating them. The CDR3 loop spans 13 amino acids. Germline V CDR1 and CDR2: MNHEY, SVGAGI. The CDR3 protein is CASRRNAQETQYF. The DNA for the CDR3 is TGTGCCAGCCGGAGGAACGCTCAAGAGACCCAGTACTTC.

The chain has TRBV7-9 and TRBJ2-7; D remains unclear. This CDR3 has 14 amino acids. Trimming took off 4 bases at V and 0 bases at J, with 10 bases between the two ends. Germline V gives CDR1 SEHNR, CDR2 FQNEAQ (reference sequence). The CDR3: CASSSPYGSYEQYF. CDR3 coding DNA: TGTGCCAGCAGCTCTCCTTACGGCTCCTACGAGCAGTACTTC.

V usage is TRBV3-1 (or the pseudogene TRBV3-2) and J usage is TRBJ2-7, with TRBD2 identical over 10 bases. The length of the CDR3 is 15 residues. The germline V gene has CDR1 LGHDT and CDR2 YNNKEL (reference sequence). J was trimmed by 6 bases and V by 1 base; bases with no gene match: 6. CDR3 residues: CASSQGSGGPGEQYF. The CDR3 DNA is TGTGCCAGCAGCCAAGGTAGCGGGGGGCCCGGCGAGCAGTACTTC.

The V and J genes are TRBV5-5 and TRBJ2-3, with 9 bases aligning to TRBD2. J gave up 3 bases and V 0 bases, and 11 bases lay outside the gene matches. This CDR3 region has 18 residues. Germline CDR1 and CDR2: SGHKS and YYEKEE (reference sequence). The chain's CDR3 is CASSLGRSGGLRTDTQYF. CDR3 in DNA: TGTGCCAGCAGCTTGGGGCGTAGCGGGGGCTTAAGAACAGATACGCAGTATTTT.

This clone was detected a few times. The chain combines TRBV12-5 with TRBJ1-2; D perhaps matches TRBD1 (6 bases). V dropped 1 base and J dropped 5 bases, with 17 bases sitting between them. Germline CDR1 is LGHNT and CDR2 is FRNRAP. The CDR3 extends over 16 amino acids. CDR3 amino acids: CASGLATTGTPYGYTF. The CDR3 nucleotides are TGTGCTAGTGGTTTGGCAACAACCGGGACACCTTATGGCTACACCTTC.

The chain is built from TRBV5-1 and TRBJ2-7; D remains unclear. V lost 2 bases to trimming and J lost 4 bases, with 7 bases between them. Germline CDR1 reads SGHRS; CDR2 reads YFSETQ. CDR3 length: 12 residues. CDR3 in amino acids: CASSFNRYEQYF. The CDR3 DNA follows: TGCGCCAGCAGCTTTAACAGATACGAGCAGTACTTC.

This chain links TRBV7-8 with TRBJ2-3; 12 nucleotides align to TRBD2. The CDR3 consists of 15 residues. The V segment lost 4 bases and the J segment 4 bases; nucleotides outside the gene matches: 3. Germline V gene data show CDR1 as SGHVS and CDR2 as FQNEAQ. CDR3 in amino acids: CASSSRLAGADTQYF. DNA of the CDR3: TGTGCCAGCAGCTCAAGACTAGCGGGGGCAGATACGCAGTATTTT. Based on the CDR3 plus reference TRBV7-8 and TRBJ2-3, the full variable domain is GAGVSQSPRYKVAKRGQDVALRCDPISGHVSLFWYQQALGQGPEFLTYFQNEAQLDKSGLPSDRFFAERPEGSVSTLKIQRTQQEDSAVYLCASSSRLAGADTQYFGPGTRLTVL.

This clone occurred once. The rearrangement uses TRBV5-1 and TRBJ1-4, with 9 bases that match TRBD1. The CDR3 is made up of 15 amino acids. Germline V lookup: CDR1 SGHRS, CDR2 YFSETQ. V shed 2 bases, J shed 8 bases, and the junction held 7 bases outside the gene matches. This CDR3 is CASSLGTGYLEKLFF. The CDR3 DNA reads as TGCGCCAGCAGCTTAGGGACAGGGTATTTGGAAAAACTGTTTTTT.

This chain links TRBV6-1 with TRBJ1-2; maybe TRBD1 (6 bases). The length of the CDR3 is 15 residues. Trimming took off 1 base at V and 3 bases at J, with 12 bases between the two ends. CDR1 and CDR2 (germline): MNHNS, SASEGT. As DNA, the CDR3 is TGTGCCAGCAGTGAAGGGGGGGGACATGACTATGGCTACACCTTC. Protein sequence: CASSEGGGHDYGYTF.

The chain uses TRBV9 and TRBJ2-1; D is perhaps TRBD2 (6 bases). This CDR3 is built from 16 residues. The germline V gene encodes CDR1 SGDLS and CDR2 YYNGEE. The V end was cut by 3 bases, the J end by 3 bases, with 16 bases between. The CDR3 DNA follows: TGTGCCAGCAGCGGAGGGTTGGACTATCTCTACAATGAGCAGTTCTTC. Amino acids: CASSGGLDYLYNEQFF.

The rearrangement uses TRBV5-6 and TRBJ1-6; 8 bases are shared with TRBD1. CDR3 size: 17 residues. Per germline, CDR1 SGHDT and CDR2 YYEEEE. The ends lost 4 bases at V and 3 bases at J; junction bases unmatched: 9. The CDR3 here is CASSRGQGAYYNSPLHF. The CDR3 nucleotides read TGTGCCAGCAGCCGAGGACAGGGAGCCTACTATAATTCACCCCTCCACTTT.

This clone was seen a few times. The chain couples TRBV6-5 to TRBJ2-7; the match to TRBD2 covers 7 bases. V lost 7 bases to trimming and J lost 0 bases; unmatched junction nucleotides: 6. Germline CDR1 and CDR2: MNHEY and SVGAGI. The length of the CDR3 is 14 residues. The CDR3 reads CASKNGGGSYEQYF. Written as DNA, the CDR3 is TGTGCCAGCAAGAATGGGGGGGGCTCCTACGAGCAGTACTTC.

The genes are TRBV11-3 and TRBJ2-2, with D maybe TRBD1 (6 bases). Per the germline V gene, CDR1 is SGHNT and CDR2 is YENEEA. Trimming stripped 1 base from V and 1 base from J, with 7 bases between. The CDR3 loop spans 15 amino acids. The DNA for the CDR3 is TGTGCCAGCAGCTTAGGGGGACAGAACACCGGGGAGCTGTTTTTT. Translation: CASSLGGQNTGELFF.

The J gene is TRBJ1-2, the V gene TRBV5-5; 9 positions match TRBD1. The germline V gene encodes CDR1 SGHKS and CDR2 YYEKEE (reference sequence). V dropped 4 bases and J dropped 7; count of bases not matched to a gene: 5. The CDR3 loop spans 13 amino acids. CDR3 bases: TGTGCCAGCAGCCCCGGGACAGGGATTGGCTACACCTTC. It translates to CASSPGTGIGYTF.

V and J are TRBV3-1 (or the pseudogene TRBV3-2) and TRBJ1-1; 10 bases align to TRBD1. The CDR3 runs to 15 residues. The J segment lost 4 bases and the V segment lost 5 bases, leaving 7 bases of the junction unmatched. Germline V gene lookup returns CDR1 LGHDT and CDR2 YNNKEL (reference sequence). The CDR3 here is CASSTGQGVSTEAFF. For the CDR3, the DNA is TGTGCCAGCAGCACCGGACAGGGGGTCTCCACTGAAGCTTTCTTT.

This clone was counted ten times or more. V gene TRBV27 combines with J gene TRBJ1-5; D uncertain. Trimming took 4 bases from V and 10 from J, leaving 14 bases between them. The germline CDR1 and CDR2 sequences are MNHEY and SMNVEV (reference sequence). The length of the CDR3 is 13 residues. CDR3 sequence reads: CASSSAGIDPQHF. The CDR3 DNA follows: TGTGCCAGCAGTTCTGCGGGTATTGACCCCCAGCATTTT.

The chain carries TRBV7-8 and TRBJ1-3, with 7 bases matching TRBD1. The CDR3 is 16 amino acids. Germline trimming cut 4 bases from V and 3 bases from J; bases unmatched to any gene: 9. Germline V gene data show CDR1 as SGHVS and CDR2 as FQNEAQ. CDR3 sequence: CASSSETGTVGNTIYF. CDR3 DNA sequence: TGTGCCAGCAGCTCCGAGACCGGGACAGTTGGAAACACCATATATTTT.

This chain connects TRBV6-5 to TRBJ1-1; no clear D gene. Germline CDR1 is MNHEY and CDR2 is SVGAGI. V was clipped by 4 bases and J by 0 bases, with 6 bases between them. The CDR3 loop spans 13 amino acids. CDR3 sequence (DNA): TGTGCCAGCAGTTTTACACTGAACACTGAAGCTTTCTTT. Protein: CASSFTLNTEAFF.

CDR3 DNA: TGTGCTAGTGGTCCAACCGGGACTGGCTATGAAAAACTGTTTTTT. Protein: CASGPTGTGYEKLFF. The gene calls are TRBV12-5 and TRBJ1-4, with TRBD1 as a possible D gene (5 bases). Germline V gene data show CDR1 as LGHNT and CDR2 as FRNRAP. This CDR3 is 15 amino acids long. V lost 5 bases, J lost 6 bases, and 16 bases lay in between.

The genes are TRBV7-9 and TRBJ2-1; 8 nucleotides align to TRBD2. This CDR3 is 16 amino acids long. The ends lost 5 bases at V and 3 bases at J; junction bases unmatched: 9. Germline CDR1 reads SEHNR; CDR2 reads FQNEAQ (reference sequence). The CDR3 sequence: CASSASLAGIYNEQFF. The CDR3 DNA reads as TGTGCCAGCAGCGCGAGCTTAGCGGGGATCTACAATGAGCAGTTCTTC.

V usage is TRBV28 and J usage is TRBJ2-4, with D possibly being TRBD2 (7 bases). Germline V gene sequence: CDR1 MDHEN, CDR2 SYDVKM. The V and J ends lost 3 bases and 6 bases respectively, with 12 bases between them. This CDR3 is built from 14 residues. The CDR3 DNA reads TGTGCCAGCAGTTTGGGGGGGGCGCGAAACATTCAGTACTTC. Protein sequence: CASSLGGARNIQYF.

This chain joins TRBV9 and TRBJ1-4; the D gene is possibly TRBD1 (6 bases). The CDR3 has 16 residues. Trimming stripped 0 bases from V and 3 bases from J, with 12 bases between. From germline, CDR1 is SGDLS and CDR2 YYNGEE. The CDR3 spells CASSVEGRGPNEKLFF. CDR3 DNA: TGTGCCAGCAGCGTAGAAGGCAGGGGCCCTAATGAAAAACTGTTTTTT.

J is TRBJ2-3 and V is TRBV5-1; the match to TRBD1 covers 7 bases. Germline V lookup: CDR1 SGHRS, CDR2 YFSETQ. Unmatched junction bases numbered 7, after V lost 4 bases and J lost 5 bases. The CDR3 spans 14 residues. The CDR3 DNA reads TGCGCCAGCAGCCCCCAGGGGGTTCAAGATACGCAGTATTTT. Translating gives CASSPQGVQDTQYF.